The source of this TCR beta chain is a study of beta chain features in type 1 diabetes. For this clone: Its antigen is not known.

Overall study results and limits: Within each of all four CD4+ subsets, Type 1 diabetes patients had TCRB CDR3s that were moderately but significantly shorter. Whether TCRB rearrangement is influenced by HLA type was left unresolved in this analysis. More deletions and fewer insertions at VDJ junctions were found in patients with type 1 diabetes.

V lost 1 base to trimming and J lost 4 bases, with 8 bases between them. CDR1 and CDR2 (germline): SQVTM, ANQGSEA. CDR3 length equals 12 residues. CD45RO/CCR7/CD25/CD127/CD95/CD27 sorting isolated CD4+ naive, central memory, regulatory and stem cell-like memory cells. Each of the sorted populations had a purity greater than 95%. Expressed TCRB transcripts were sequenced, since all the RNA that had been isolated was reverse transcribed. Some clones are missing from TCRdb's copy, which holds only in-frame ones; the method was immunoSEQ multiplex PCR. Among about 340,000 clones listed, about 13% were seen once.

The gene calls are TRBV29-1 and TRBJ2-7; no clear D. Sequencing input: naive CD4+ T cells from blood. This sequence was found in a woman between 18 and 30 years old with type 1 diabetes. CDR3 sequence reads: CSVEVAKYEQYF. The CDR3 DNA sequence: TGCAGCGTTGAAGTAGCTAAGTACGAGCAGTACTTC.